Shown below are 29 T cell receptor beta chains from a single sample sequenced in a study of molecular identifiers for immune sequencing clone quantification. TCRdb recomputed calls from the PCR reads with MiXCR, one row per CDR3 protein. The sample records under 600,000 distinct CDR3 sequences, around a fifth being singletons. The specimen sequenced was naive CD8+ T cells from blood, with Jurkat cell RNA spiked in. Noted subset: FACS-sorted CD8+CD4-CCR7+CD45RA+ naive T cells. The receptors derive from a human donor in good health. Some libraries in this study had Jurkat cell RNA spiked in.

In DNA form, the CDR3 reads TGTGCCCCGGCTTACGAGGACAGTGAGAACTATGGCTACACCTTC. Translated, it gives CAPAYEDSENYGYTF. The J gene is TRBJ1-2, the V gene TRBV24-1; D might be TRBD1 (6 bases). This CDR3 region has 15 residues. CDR1 and CDR2 from the germline V gene are KGHDR and SFDVKD. With 12 bases removed from V and 2 bases from J, the gap between germline ends came to 21 bases.

Details on this clonotype: A much larger clonotype is one base distant, so this may be a read error. The chain couples TRBV5-5 to TRBJ2-4; TRBD1 is a possible D gene (6 bases). Trimming left V 1 base short and J 3 bases short, with 17 bases between. The germline CDR1 and CDR2 sequences are SGHKS and YYEKEE (reference sequence). The CDR3 sequence is 17 residues long. The CDR3 DNA is TGTGCCAGCAGCTTGAATTCGGTTTCAGGGGTCAAAAACATTCAGTACTTC. Translated: CASSLNSVSGVKNIQYF.

Regarding this clonotype: A clone one base away is much larger, so this may be a read error. The chain uses TRBV28 and TRBJ1-4; D is undetermined. This CDR3 has 13 residues. With 5 bases removed from V and 8 bases from J, the gap between germline ends came to 12 bases. Germline V lookup: CDR1 MDHEN, CDR2 SYDVKM. Written as DNA, the CDR3 is TGTGCCAGCAGTCCCCCGGGTAGCGAAAAACTGTTTTTT. It yields the protein CASSPPGSEKLFF.

In regard to this clonotype: The CDR3 does not end in the conserved phenylalanine or tryptophan, so this is likely a read error. The rearrangement links TRBV19 to TRBJ2-7; D not certain. V gave up 3 bases and J gave up 3 bases, with 9 bases separating them. The CDR3 loop spans 13 amino acids. Looked up from germline, CDR1 is LNHDA and CDR2 is SQIVND (reference sequence). In nucleotides, the CDR3 is TGTGCCAGTAGTATTAGACTTTTCTACGAGCAGTACCTC. Translating gives CASSIRLFYEQYL.

V usage is TRBV5-6 and J usage is TRBJ2-7, with 7 bases lining up with TRBD1. The CDR3 loop spans 14 amino acids. Trimming took 6 bases from V and 1 from J; bases not matched to a gene: 7. Germline lookup yields CDR1 SGHDT and CDR2 YYEEEE. The CDR3 coding sequence is TGTGCCAGCACCGGACAGGAAGGTTCCTACGAGCAGTACTTC. As protein: CASTGQEGSYEQYF.

This clonotype has a count of ten or more. The rearrangement joins TRBV12-3 or TRBV12-4 to TRBJ1-5, with D unclear. The CDR3 consists of 15 residues. V was clipped by 3 bases and J by 0 bases, with 9 bases between them. CDR3 DNA: TGTGCCAGCAGTTTGGGCAGGTATAGCAATCAGCCCCAGCATTTT. It encodes CASSLGRYSNQPQHF.

Points on this clonotype: Germline and junction disagree at one end, which may indicate a read error. The gene calls are TRBV6-2 or TRBV6-3 and TRBJ2-7; possibly TRBD1 for D (6 bases). CDR1 and CDR2 (germline): MNHEY, SVGEGT. This CDR3 has 13 residues. The CDR3 region has the DNA TGTGCCGGCAGTTCGGGACATTACGGCGAGCAGTACTTC. Translated, it gives CAGSSGHYGEQYF.

V is TRBV5-6 and J is TRBJ2-7; 9 bases agree with TRBD1. Germline assignment: CDR1 SGHDT and CDR2 YYEEEE. The trim removed 5 bases at V and 4 bases at J, leaving 13 bases unmatched. The length of the CDR3 is 16 residues. CDR3 protein: CASSFPSRTGEYEQYF. The CDR3 region has the DNA TGTGCCAGCAGTTTCCCGTCCCGGACAGGGGAATACGAGCAGTACTTC.

For this clonotype: Just one base apart from a much larger clone, this may be a read error. The chain uses TRBV9 and TRBJ2-2, with no clear D. Trimming stripped 0 bases from V and 1 base from J, with 13 bases between. Germline CDR1 SGDLS, CDR2 YYNGEE. The length of the CDR3 is 17 residues. The CDR3 DNA sequence: TGTGCCAGCAGCGTAGCAGTGACGCTAGTGAACACCGGGGAGCTGTTTTTT. Its translation: CASSVAVTLVNTGELFF.

This clonotype showed up many times. CDR3 DNA sequence: TGCGCCAGCAGCCAAGATTATGAGGTCGGCACTGAAGCTTTCTTT. Its translation: CASSQDYEVGTEAFF. This sequence joins TRBV4-3 and TRBJ1-1; D is uncertain. Germline assignment: CDR1 LGHNA and CDR2 YSLEER. Trimming removed 0 bases from V and 4 bases from J, with 12 bases in between. CDR3 length equals 15 residues.

The rearrangement joins TRBV27 to TRBJ2-1; no definite D call. Trimming took off 5 bases at V and 4 bases at J, with 9 bases between the two ends. The CDR3 is made up of 13 amino acids. CDR1 is MNHEY and CDR2 is SMNVEV in the germline V gene (reference sequence). The CDR3 reads CASSPSYYNEQFF. CDR3 in DNA: TGTGCCAGCAGTCCCTCTTATTACAATGAGCAGTTCTTC.

This clonotype has only a few counts. The genes are TRBV24-1 and TRBJ2-5; tentative D call: TRBD1 (6 bases). Deletions cut 3 bases from V and 3 bases from J, with 13 bases between. The germline gives CDR1 KGHDR, CDR2 SFDVKD. The CDR3 has 15 amino acids. The CDR3 is CATSDKTGTKETQYF. CDR3 DNA sequence: TGTGCCACCAGTGATAAGACAGGTACCAAAGAGACCCAGTACTTC.

The chain carries TRBV4-2 and TRBJ1-6; TRBD1 matches at 8 bases. Germline V CDR1 and CDR2: LGHNA, YNFKEQ. V dropped 3 bases and J dropped 7; count of bases not matched to a gene: 2. The CDR3 extends over 14 amino acids. The CDR3 nucleotides are TGTGCCAGCAGCCAGGGGACAGGAAATTCACCCCTCCACTTT. Translating it yields CASSQGTGNSPLHF.

The chain combines TRBV29-1 with TRBJ2-1; TRBD2 matches 13 bases. The CDR3 loop spans 18 amino acids. J was trimmed by 4 bases and V by 1 base; bases with no gene match: 10. CDR1 and CDR2 from the germline V gene are SQVTM and ANQGSEA. This CDR3 is CSVEGPTSGRASYNEQFF. Here the CDR3 DNA reads TGCAGCGTTGAAGGACCAACTAGCGGGAGGGCGTCTTACAATGAGCAGTTCTTC.

Remarks on this clonotype: This may be a read error, as it is one base from a much larger clone. The V gene is TRBV19, the J gene TRBJ2-7; D gene uncertain. The CDR3 is 13 residues long. The germline V gene has CDR1 LNHDA and CDR2 SQIVND (reference sequence). CDR3 DNA sequence: TGTGCCAATAGTGCGGCTCCAAGTTACGAGCAGTACTTC. Translated, it gives CANSAAPSYEQYF.

This chain joins TRBV6-5 and TRBJ2-5, with TRBD2 identical over 11 bases. The CDR3 loop spans 16 amino acids. Germline CDR1 reads MNHEY; CDR2 reads SVGAGI. Unmatched junction bases numbered 10, after V lost 6 bases and J lost 4 bases. The CDR3 here is CASSRLAGGSGETQYF. Written as DNA, the CDR3 is TGTGCCAGCAGCCGTCTAGCGGGGGGTAGCGGAGAGACCCAGTACTTC.

On this clonotype itself: It may be a read error: a sequence one base away is much more abundant. The gene calls are TRBV7-9 and TRBJ2-1, with D possibly matching TRBD2 (5 bases). This CDR3 is 13 amino acids long. Germline V gene lookup returns CDR1 SEHNR and CDR2 FQNEAQ (reference sequence). V was pared by 5 bases and J by 10 bases, with 15 bases between. DNA of the CDR3: TGTGCCAGCAGCGTGTCATCGGGGAACGAGCAGTTCTTC. It encodes CASSVSSGNEQFF.

V and J are TRBV12-3 or TRBV12-4 and TRBJ2-1; 12 bases match TRBD2. With 6 bases clipped from V and 4 bases from J, the junction kept 4 bases outside the gene matches. CDR3 length equals 15 residues. The chain's CDR3 is CASSKTSGGYNEQFF. As DNA, the CDR3 is TGTGCCAGCAGCAAGACTAGCGGGGGATACAATGAGCAGTTCTTC.

This chain uses TRBV12-3 or TRBV12-4 with TRBJ2-5, with a possible D match to TRBD1 (6 bases). V was trimmed by 6 bases and J by 4 bases, leaving 18 bases between them. The CDR3 length is 15 residues. DNA of the CDR3: TGTGCCAGCAGCCACCTTTCAGGGGTTAGAGAGACCCAGTACTTC. This gives the protein CASSHLSGVRETQYF.

Details on this clonotype: This could be a read error, since a much larger clone is one nucleotide away. The rearrangement uses TRBV12-3 or TRBV12-4 and TRBJ2-3, with TRBD1 matching over 7 bases. This CDR3 has 15 residues. Trimming cost V 5 bases and J 6 bases; bases outside gene matches: 11. The CDR3 sequence is CASSPSTGIRDTQYF. CDR3 in DNA: TGTGCCAGCAGTCCGTCGACAGGGATTAGGGATACGCAGTATTTT.

In this sample, this clonotype turned up many times. The gene calls are TRBV7-2 and TRBJ2-7; TRBD2 might be the D (5 bases). Germline lookup yields CDR1 SGHTA and CDR2 FQGNSA. This CDR3 has 15 residues. Trimming left V 3 bases short and J 0 bases short, with 12 bases between. In DNA, the CDR3 is TGTGCCAGCAGCTTGAGCGGAGAAAGCTCCTACGAGCAGTACTTC. Translating it yields CASSLSGESSYEQYF.

V usage is TRBV7-9 and J usage is TRBJ1-4, with unresolved D. The V gene lost 5 bases and the J gene lost 8 bases, with 15 bases spanning the gap. CDR3 length: 14 residues. The germline V gene encodes CDR1 SEHNR and CDR2 FQNEAQ (reference sequence). The CDR3 DNA is TGTGCCAGCAGCCCCTGGGATGTGCGAGAAAAACTGTTTTTT. Translating it yields CASSPWDVREKLFF.

This clonotype appeared a few times. This may be a read error: a much more frequent sequence differs by one nucleotide. The rearrangement joins TRBV12-3 or TRBV12-4 to TRBJ1-1, with 9 bases identical to TRBD1. The CDR3 consists of 14 residues. CDR3 sequence (DNA): TGTGCCAGCAGCCTCGGACAGGGGTCCACTGAAGCTCTCTTT. Translating it yields CASSLGQGSTEALF.

This clonotype was detected a few times. V is TRBV18 and J is TRBJ2-4; 11 bases agree with TRBD2. Trimming removed 1 base from V and 8 bases from J; junction bases left unmatched: 4. Germline V lookup: CDR1 KGHSH, CDR2 LQKENI. This CDR3 comprises 15 residues. The CDR3 DNA follows: TGTGCCAGCTCACCACTAGCGGGGGGGCTGGACATTCAGTACTTC. Its protein is CASSPLAGGLDIQYF.

This clonotype was detected ten times or more. The genes are TRBV5-6 and TRBJ1-1; no clear D gene. Germline V gives CDR1 SGHDT, CDR2 YYEEEE. The V end was cut by 5 bases, the J end by 4 bases, with 15 bases between. The length of the CDR3 is 14 residues. The CDR3 region has the DNA TGTGCCAGCAGTCTGGCGCGGGGAGCCACTGAAGCTTTCTTT. Amino acid sequence: CASSLARGATEAFF.

This clonotype was seen only a few times. The chain has TRBV19 and TRBJ2-7; TRBD1 matches at 7 bases. The V gene end was trimmed by 3 bases and the J gene end by 1 base; junction bases not matched to a gene: 3. The germline CDR1 and CDR2 sequences are LNHDA and SQIVND (reference sequence). There are 14 residues in the CDR3. Written as DNA, the CDR3 is TGTGCCAGTAGTATCGGGACAGCATCCTACGAGCAGTACTTC. It codes for CASSIGTASYEQYF.

This clonotype occurred many times. The rearrangement links TRBV29-1 to TRBJ2-7; 10 bases agree with TRBD2. From germline, CDR1 is SQVTM and CDR2 ANQGSEA. V was clipped by 4 bases and J by 2 bases; unmatched bases: 2. This CDR3 comprises 13 residues. In DNA form, the CDR3 reads TGCAGCGTTGGTCTAGCGGGGGCCTACGAGCAGTACTTC. Amino acids: CSVGLAGAYEQYF.

The V call is TRBV6-5, the J call TRBJ2-2; tentative D call: TRBD2 (6 bases). The V gene lost 8 bases and the J gene lost 8 bases, with 15 bases spanning the gap. CDR1 MNHEY and CDR2 SVGAGI come from the germline V gene. This CDR3 is built from 13 residues. CDR3 amino acids: CASHDGGSGELFF. The CDR3 DNA reads TGTGCCAGCCACGACGGGGGTTCTGGGGAGCTGTTTTTT.

The chain combines TRBV4-3 with TRBJ2-1; 9 nucleotides match TRBD2. CDR3 length: 16 residues. CDR1 and CDR2 from the germline V gene are LGHNA and YSLEER. Unmatched junction bases numbered 10, after V lost 0 bases and J lost 10 bases. The CDR3 loop reads CASSQDALAGLGEQFF. The CDR3 coding sequence is TGCGCCAGCAGCCAAGATGCCCTAGCGGGGCTGGGAGAGCAGTTCTTC.